These 19 T cell receptor beta chains came from one sample sequenced in a study of STAT5B mutations in CD4+ large granular lymphocyte leukemia. The repertoire was sequenced with immunoSEQ multiplex PCR; TCRdb's copy has only in-frame clones and lacks some. The table records under 30,000 clones, 70% to 75% of them present only once. The sequencing sample was made of CD4+ T cells from blood buffy coats. All receptors come from a human donor in good health.

The sample holds one count of this clone. V and J are TRBV2 and TRBJ2-7, with 8 bases that match TRBD2. The germline CDR1 and CDR2 sequences are SNHLY and FYNNEI. V shed 2 bases, J shed 6 bases, and the junction held 9 bases outside the gene matches. The CDR3 contains 15 residues. DNA for the CDR3: TGTGCCAGCAGTGAACAGCCGGGAGGGGGGCGCGAGCAGTACTTC. This translates into CASSEQPGGGREQYF.

CDR3 sequence reads: CASSENRAANYGYTF. CDR3 coding DNA: TGTGCCAGCAGTGAAAACAGGGCGGCTAACTATGGCTACACCTTC. The gene calls are TRBV25-1 and TRBJ1-2; TRBD1 might be the D (6 bases). Trimming left V 2 bases short and J 0 bases short, with 10 bases between. Germline CDR1 is MGHDK and CDR2 is SYGVNS. The CDR3 sequence is 15 residues long.

This chain links TRBV6-6 with TRBJ2-7; 11 nucleotides line up with TRBD1. In germline, CDR1 is MNHNY, CDR2 SVGAGI (reference sequence). Germline trimming cut 6 bases from V and 2 bases from J; bases unmatched to any gene: 6. The CDR3 is made up of 15 amino acids. The CDR3 coding sequence is TGTGCCAGCAGACGGGACAGGGGGTTCACCTACGAGCAGTACTTC. Amino acid sequence: CASRRDRGFTYEQYF.

This clone occurred once. The chain links TRBV4-3 to TRBJ2-1; perhaps D is TRBD1 or TRBD2 (5 bases each). The CDR3 spans 17 residues. Germline loops: CDR1 LGHNA, CDR2 YSLEER. V dropped 2 bases and J dropped 4 bases, with 18 bases sitting between them. CDR3 coding DNA: TGCGCCAGCAGCCAATCAGGCGGGCAGGGATTTTACAATGAGCAGTTCTTC. It yields the protein CASSQSGGQGFYNEQFF.

The DNA for the CDR3 is TGCGCCAGCAGCCAAATGACAGGGGGCGGCACCGGGGAGCTGTTTTTT. It specifies CASSQMTGGGTGELFF. This chain connects TRBV4-3 to TRBJ2-2, with 10 bases matching TRBD1. V lost 2 bases to trimming and J lost 4 bases; unmatched junction nucleotides: 4. This CDR3 is 16 amino acids long. CDR1 is LGHNA, CDR2 YSLEER, per germline.

The chain recombines TRBV15 with TRBJ2-5; weak D call: TRBD2 (5 bases). This CDR3 comprises 13 residues. The V end was cut by 8 bases, the J end by 1 base, with 11 bases between. Germline assignment: CDR1 LNHNV and CDR2 YYDKDF (reference sequence). The CDR3 reads CATAEGLQETQYF. The CDR3 coding sequence is TGTGCCACCGCCGAGGGCCTCCAAGAGACCCAGTACTTC.

The rearrangement joins TRBV30 to TRBJ2-6, with 9 bases matching TRBD1. CDR3 length: 17 amino acids. The ends lost 4 bases at V and 4 bases at J; junction bases unmatched: 11. The V gene's germline CDR1 is GTSNPN and CDR2 SVGIG (reference sequence). CDR3 region: CAWIAGQGYSGANVLTF. Written as DNA, the CDR3 is TGTGCCTGGATCGCCGGACAGGGGTATTCAGGGGCCAACGTCCTGACTTTC.

The rearrangement links TRBV9 to TRBJ1-6; D gene uncertain. V was clipped by 5 bases and J by 1 base, with 13 bases between them. There are 16 residues in the CDR3. CDR1 is SGDLS, CDR2 YYNGEE, per germline. The CDR3, as DNA: TGTGCCAGCAGTGCTTCCGTGAGTTCCTATAATTCACCCCTCCACTTT. This sequence encodes CASSASVSSYNSPLHF.

The chain has TRBV6-5 and TRBJ2-3; 7 positions match TRBD1. Germline CDR1 reads MNHEY; CDR2 reads SVGAGI. The CDR3 contains 13 residues. V lost 6 bases, J lost 5 bases, and 5 bases stayed unmatched. The CDR3 DNA is TGTGCCAGCAGCCCCGACAGGGAAGATACGCAGTATTTT. Translating gives CASSPDREDTQYF.

The rearrangement links TRBV5-4 to TRBJ2-1, with TRBD2 identical over 7 bases. V lost 4 bases, J lost 2 bases, and 9 bases stayed unmatched. The germline gives CDR1 SGHNT, CDR2 YYREEE (reference sequence). The CDR3 totals 16 residues. As DNA, the CDR3 is TGTGCCAGCAGCCGGATGAGCGGGGCTACCTACAATGAGCAGTTCTTC. Amino acids: CASSRMSGATYNEQFF. Complete variable domain (other parts from reference TRBV5-4 and TRBJ2-1): ETGVTQSPTHLIKTRGQQVTLRCSSQSGHNTVSWYQQALGQGPQFIFQYYREEENGRGNFPPRFSGLQFPNYSSELNVNALELDDSALYLCASSRMSGATYNEQFFGPGTRLTVL.

The V call is TRBV2, the J call TRBJ2-1; D not certain. V lost 5 bases and J 11 bases, leaving 10 bases between the germline ends. The germline V gene has CDR1 SNHLY and CDR2 FYNNEI. The CDR3 covers 11 residues. In DNA form, the CDR3 reads TGTGCCAGCAGTCGGCAGTATCAGCAGTTCTTC. Residues: CASSRQYQQFF.

This clone was seen a handful of times. The chain uses TRBV6-6 and TRBJ1-2; D is unresolved. Trimming pared 0 bases from V and 7 bases from J, leaving 9 bases between. The V gene's germline CDR1 is MNHNY and CDR2 SVGAGI (reference sequence). This CDR3 region has 13 residues. The CDR3 DNA follows: TGTGCCAGCAGTTACTCATCCGAGGGTGGCTACACCTTC. Its protein is CASSYSSEGGYTF.

The gene calls are TRBV30 and TRBJ2-7; D not certain. The germline V gene encodes CDR1 GTSNPN and CDR2 SVGIG (reference sequence). The CDR3 runs 13 residues. V was trimmed by 2 bases and J by 5 bases, leaving 13 bases between them. The CDR3 loop reads CAWSPPTAHEQYF. CDR3 DNA: TGTGCCTGGAGTCCCCCTACCGCCCACGAGCAGTACTTC.

V usage is TRBV5-1 and J usage is TRBJ2-5; tentatively, D is TRBD2 (6 bases). The germline V gene encodes CDR1 SGHRS and CDR2 YFSETQ. CDR3 length: 14 residues. V was clipped by 0 bases and J by 4 bases, with 10 bases between them. The CDR3 bases are TGCGCCAGCAGCTTGGCCGGGACTCTAGAGACCCAGTACTTC. This translates into CASSLAGTLETQYF.

The chain employs TRBV7-8 and TRBJ2-7, with 7 bases matching TRBD2. Unmatched junction bases numbered 9, after V lost 2 bases and J lost 5 bases. The CDR3 extends over 15 amino acids. CDR1 is SGHVS and CDR2 is FQNEAQ in the germline V gene. The CDR3 loop is CASSLSGIPIHEQYF. Here the CDR3 DNA reads TGTGCCAGCAGCTTAAGCGGGATACCCATCCACGAGCAGTACTTC.

This chain connects TRBV7-2 to TRBJ2-2; perhaps TRBD1 as D (5 bases). V was pared by 2 bases and J by 4 bases, with 8 bases between. This CDR3 region has 14 residues. Germline V gene lookup returns CDR1 SGHTA and CDR2 FQGNSA. CDR3 DNA sequence: TGTGCCAGCAGCTTAATCAGGGCCACCGGGGAGCTGTTTTTT. This encodes CASSLIRATGELFF.

In the case of this clone: One end of the junction varies from germline; a read error may be responsible. The V and J genes are TRBV28 and TRBJ2-6; D is perhaps TRBD2 (6 bases). CDR3 length: 12 amino acids. Germline assignment: CDR1 MDHEN and CDR2 SYDVKM. CDR3 residues: CASTTGVNVLTF. As DNA, the CDR3 is TGTGCCAGTACCACGGGGGTCAACGTCCTGACTTTC. The whole variable domain, remainder taken from reference TRBV28 and TRBJ2-6, is DVKVTQSSRYLVKRTGEKVFLECVQDMDHENMFWYRQDPGLGLRLIYFSYDVKMKEKGDIPEGYSVSREKKERFSLILESASTNQTSMYLCASTTGVNVLTFGAGSRLTVL.

The V and J genes are TRBV11-2 and TRBJ1-1; 10 nucleotides match TRBD1. This CDR3 has 15 amino acids. The germline CDR1 and CDR2 sequences are SGHAT and FQNNGV. The trim removed 5 bases at V and 5 bases at J, leaving 8 bases unmatched. The CDR3 here is CASSTLGQGGTEAFF. The CDR3 nucleotides are TGTGCCAGCAGCACCCTCGGACAGGGGGGAACTGAAGCTTTCTTT.

The J gene is TRBJ2-7, the V gene TRBV27, with 7 bases matching TRBD2. CDR3 length equals 14 residues. Losses at the gene ends were 7 bases for V and 7 bases for J; bases not matched to a gene: 13. The V gene's germline CDR1 is MNHEY and CDR2 SMNVEV (reference sequence). The CDR3 is CASMPLGGILEQYF. The CDR3 DNA sequence: TGTGCCAGCATGCCGTTGGGGGGGATTCTTGAGCAGTACTTC.